This is a list of T cell receptor beta chains from one sample in a study of regulatory and conventional T cells in RAG deficiency. TCRdb's table, derived via immunoSEQ multiplex PCR, lists solely in-frame clones and lacks some. The table has around 20,000 clones, approximately 95% seen once. A further study also used this sample, focusing on regulatory T cells.

The sequencing input was CD25- CD4+ T cells sorted from blood. Source of these receptors: a human donor in good health. The CDR3 runs from the conserved cysteine through the conserved F or W. A D gene is named only where the DNA matches it firmly. Clone size appears in some rows only: once, few, many, or a class for an expanded clone.

v_call: TRBV10-3
d_call: -
clone_size: -
j_call: TRBJ2-3
cdr3_nt: TGTGCCATCAGTGAGCTGAGACCCTCAGGCAAAGGGGCAGATACGCAGTATTTT
cdr3_aa: CAISELRPSGKGADTQYF

v_call: TRBV2
d_call: -
clone_size: -
j_call: TRBJ1-2
cdr3_nt: TGTGCCAGCAGGACGACAGAGAACTATGGCTACACCTTC
cdr3_aa: CASRTTENYGYTF

v_call: TRBV19
d_call: -
clone_size: -
j_call: TRBJ1-1
cdr3_nt: TGTGCCAGTAGCGTAGGGTCCGGGGTGAACACTGAAGCTTTCTTT
cdr3_aa: CASSVGSGVNTEAFF

v_call: TRBV5-4
d_call: -
clone_size: once
j_call: TRBJ2-3
cdr3_nt: TGTGCCAGCAGCTTCGCAGATACGCAGTATTTT
cdr3_aa: CASSFADTQYF

v_call: TRBV5-4
d_call: -
clone_size: -
j_call: TRBJ2-5
cdr3_nt: TGTGCCAGCAGGGGCGGACGGACTAAGGTCGAGACCCAGTACTTC
cdr3_aa: CASRGGRTKVETQYF

v_call: TRBV19
d_call: -
clone_size: once
j_call: TRBJ1-2
cdr3_nt: TGTGCCAGTAGTCCCCGTGGGGCCCGCTATGGCTACACCTTC
cdr3_aa: CASSPRGARYGYTF

v_call: TRBV5-1
d_call: -
clone_size: once
j_call: TRBJ1-6
cdr3_nt: TGCGCCAGCAGGGTGGACAGCTATTCACCCCTCCACTTT
cdr3_aa: CASRVDSYSPLHF

v_call: TRBV19
d_call: TRBD1
clone_size: -
j_call: TRBJ2-4
cdr3_nt: TGTGCCAGCAATAACCGGGACAGGGGGCGCGAAAACATTCAGTACTTC
cdr3_aa: CASNNRDRGRENIQYF

v_call: TRBV2
d_call: TRBD1
clone_size: once
j_call: TRBJ1-2
cdr3_nt: TGTGCCAGCAGTGCGGGACAGAACTATGGCTACACCTTC
cdr3_aa: CASSAGQNYGYTF

v_call: TRBV28
d_call: -
clone_size: -
j_call: TRBJ2-7
cdr3_nt: TGTGCCAGCAGTCGGCGGGGAAGCCACGAGCAGTACTTC
cdr3_aa: CASSRRGSHEQYF

v_call: TRBV5-1
d_call: -
clone_size: -
j_call: TRBJ2-7
cdr3_nt: TGCGCCAGCAGCTTGGAGGGTTGGTCAGCTCGGGGGGTAAGGGGGTTCGAGCAGTACTTC
cdr3_aa: CASSLEGWSARGVRGFEQYF

v_call: TRBV19
d_call: -
clone_size: -
j_call: TRBJ2-3
cdr3_nt: TGTGCCAGTTCATCCGGGATGGCCTTAGGATTATCAGATACGCAGTATTTT
cdr3_aa: CASSSGMALGLSDTQYF

v_call: TRBV21-1
d_call: -
clone_size: -
j_call: TRBJ2-7
cdr3_nt: TGTGCCAGCAGCAACGAACAGCGGGGGCCTACCCTTACCTACGAGCAGTACTTC
cdr3_aa: CASSNEQRGPTLTYEQYF

v_call: TRBV14
d_call: -
clone_size: -
j_call: TRBJ2-7
cdr3_nt: TGTGCCAGCAGCCAAGAATGGGGCCTACTCCTCCCCTACGAGCAGTACTTC
cdr3_aa: CASSQEWGLLLPYEQYF

v_call: TRBV7-3
d_call: -
clone_size: -
j_call: TRBJ1-1
cdr3_nt: TGTGCCAGCAGCCCCGGGGGGGGGAAGGCTGAAGCTTTCTTT
cdr3_aa: CASSPGGGKAEAFF

v_call: TRBV10-3
d_call: TRBD2
clone_size: -
j_call: TRBJ2-5
cdr3_nt: TGTGCCATCAGCCGAATGGCCACTAGCGGTCGGGAGACCCAGTACTTC
cdr3_aa: CAISRMATSGRETQYF

v_call: TRBV5-5
d_call: -
clone_size: -
j_call: TRBJ1-4
cdr3_nt: TGTGCCAGCAGTCCTTCAGGTGGAACTAATGAAAAACTGTTTTTT
cdr3_aa: CASSPSGGTNEKLFF

v_call: TRBV6-5
d_call: -
clone_size: -
j_call: TRBJ1-6
cdr3_nt: TGTGCCAGCAGTTACGGACACTCAGTAATCCATTCACCCCTCCACTTT
cdr3_aa: CASSYGHSVIHSPLHF

v_call: TRBV5-6
d_call: TRBD1
clone_size: few
j_call: TRBJ1-1
cdr3_nt: TGTGCCAGCATCGATAAGACAGGGGAATTTGCGGCTTTCTTT
cdr3_aa: CASIDKTGEFAAFF

v_call: TRBV7-2
d_call: -
clone_size: -
j_call: TRBJ2-1
cdr3_nt: TGTGCCAGCAGCTTAGAAAACAGCTCCAGGGAGCAGTTCTTC
cdr3_aa: CASSLENSSREQFF

v_call: TRBV6-5
d_call: -
clone_size: -
j_call: TRBJ1-1
cdr3_nt: TGTGCCAGCAGTCTTCAACAGGGACTAGAAGCTTTCTTT
cdr3_aa: CASSLQQGLEAFF

v_call: TRBV5-1
d_call: -
clone_size: -
j_call: TRBJ1-4
cdr3_nt: TGCGCCAGCAGCGGGTCCGAGGGGACAAAGAATGAAAAACTGTTTTTT
cdr3_aa: CASSGSEGTKNEKLFF

v_call: TRBV9
d_call: TRBD2
clone_size: -
j_call: TRBJ2-3
cdr3_nt: TGTGCCAGCAGCGTTGAGGGACTAGCGGCCCGCACAGATACGCAGTATTTT
cdr3_aa: CASSVEGLAARTDTQYF

v_call: TRBV15
d_call: -
clone_size: -
j_call: TRBJ2-3
cdr3_nt: TGTGCCACCAGCAGAGATCCCAGGGGGGTAAGCACAGATACGCAGTATTTT
cdr3_aa: CATSRDPRGVSTDTQYF

v_call: TRBV4-2
d_call: TRBD2
clone_size: -
j_call: TRBJ2-7
cdr3_nt: TGTGCCAGCAGCCAAGAACTAGCGGGGGGCTACGAGCAGTACTTC
cdr3_aa: CASSQELAGGYEQYF

v_call: TRBV5-4
d_call: -
clone_size: -
j_call: TRBJ2-3
cdr3_nt: TGTGCCAGCAGCTTGGCGGGCACAGATACGCAGTATTTT
cdr3_aa: CASSLAGTDTQYF

v_call: TRBV7-8
d_call: -
clone_size: -
j_call: TRBJ1-2
cdr3_nt: TGTGCCAGCAGCTTAGCGGGGGCAGGCTATGGCTACACCTTC
cdr3_aa: CASSLAGAGYGYTF

v_call: TRBV7-3
d_call: TRBD1
clone_size: -
j_call: TRBJ1-3
cdr3_nt: TGTGCCAGCAGCCCGACAGGGGGCGACAACTCTGGAAACACCATATATTTT
cdr3_aa: CASSPTGGDNSGNTIYF

v_call: TRBV6-6
d_call: -
clone_size: few
j_call: TRBJ2-7
cdr3_nt: TGTGCCAGCACCAGGGGAGGGGACGAGCAGTACTTC
cdr3_aa: CASTRGGDEQYF

v_call: TRBV4-1
d_call: -
clone_size: -
j_call: TRBJ1-6
cdr3_nt: TGCGCCAGCAGCCAAGACCGGACTGATAATTCCCCCCTCCACTTT
cdr3_aa: CASSQDRTDNSPLHF

v_call: TRBV28
d_call: TRBD1
clone_size: -
j_call: TRBJ1-5
cdr3_nt: TGTGCCAGCAGTCCACGGACAGGTTTCCTGCCCCAGCATTTT
cdr3_aa: CASSPRTGFLPQHF

v_call: TRBV6-1
d_call: TRBD1
clone_size: -
j_call: TRBJ1-5
cdr3_nt: TGTGCCAGCAGGAAGCCGACAGGGATAGATCAGCCCCAGCATTTT
cdr3_aa: CASRKPTGIDQPQHF

v_call: TRBV28
d_call: TRBD1
clone_size: -
j_call: TRBJ1-4
cdr3_nt: TGTGCCAGCAGTTTAACTGACAGGGGGCTTGAAAAACTGTTTTTT
cdr3_aa: CASSLTDRGLEKLFF

v_call: TRBV7-2
d_call: TRBD2
clone_size: -
j_call: TRBJ2-2
cdr3_nt: TGTGCCAGCAGCTTAATGGGACTAGCGGGGGGTTTCAATCCCGGGGAGCTGTTTTTT
cdr3_aa: CASSLMGLAGGFNPGELFF

v_call: TRBV30
d_call: -
clone_size: -
j_call: TRBJ1-2
cdr3_nt: TGTGCCTGGAGTGGTGGACAGACCCGGAGGCACCCAGGTGGCTACACCTTC
cdr3_aa: CAWSGGQTRRHPGGYTF

v_call: TRBV6-5
d_call: -
clone_size: -
j_call: TRBJ1-4
cdr3_nt: TGTGCCAGCAGCCCCGTGGGGGGGGTCGACGAAAAACTGTTTTTT
cdr3_aa: CASSPVGGVDEKLFF

v_call: TRBV7-2
d_call: -
clone_size: -
j_call: TRBJ2-1
cdr3_nt: TGTGCCAGCAGCATAGCGGAGATGCCCAATGAGCAGTTCTTC
cdr3_aa: CASSIAEMPNEQFF

v_call: TRBV2
d_call: -
clone_size: -
j_call: TRBJ2-7
cdr3_nt: TGTGCCAGCAGTGGCTTAGGGGGGGCATACGAGCAGTACTTC
cdr3_aa: CASSGLGGAYEQYF

v_call: TRBV30
d_call: -
clone_size: -
j_call: TRBJ1-4
cdr3_nt: TGTGCCTGGAACGGGGATAGTGAAAAACTGTTTTTT
cdr3_aa: CAWNGDSEKLFF

v_call: TRBV18
d_call: -
clone_size: once
j_call: TRBJ2-2
cdr3_nt: TGTGCCAGCCCGTCGCTATCGGACTACAGCACCGGGGAGCTGTTTTTT
cdr3_aa: CASPSLSDYSTGELFF

v_call: TRBV29-1
d_call: -
clone_size: -
j_call: TRBJ1-1
cdr3_nt: TGCAGCGTTCGTGGGGGGGCGGTCACTGAAGCTTTCTTT
cdr3_aa: CSVRGGAVTEAFF

v_call: TRBV23-1
d_call: TRBD1
clone_size: -
j_call: TRBJ2-7
cdr3_nt: TGCGCCAGCAGTATTTCGGGACAGGCTACCGAGCAGTACTTC
cdr3_aa: CASSISGQATEQYF

v_call: TRBV6-6
d_call: -
clone_size: -
j_call: TRBJ1-1
cdr3_nt: TGTGCCAGCAGTAAATATAAAGTCGGGAACACTGAAGCTTTCTTT
cdr3_aa: CASSKYKVGNTEAFF

v_call: TRBV19
d_call: TRBD1
clone_size: -
j_call: TRBJ1-5
cdr3_nt: TGTGCCAGTAGGGAGACCGGGACAGGGGGCCAGCCCCAGCATTTT
cdr3_aa: CASRETGTGGQPQHF

v_call: TRBV4-1
d_call: -
clone_size: once
j_call: TRBJ1-1
cdr3_nt: TGCGCCAGCAGCCAAGATCGGGGGGGGTGGACTGAAGCTTTCTTT
cdr3_aa: CASSQDRGGWTEAFF

v_call: TRBV28
d_call: TRBD2
clone_size: -
j_call: TRBJ2-5
cdr3_nt: TGTGCCAGCAGTGGACTAGCGGGGACAAAGTACCAAGAGACCCAGTACTTC
cdr3_aa: CASSGLAGTKYQETQYF

v_call: TRBV11-2
d_call: TRBD1
clone_size: -
j_call: TRBJ1-3
cdr3_nt: TGTGCCAGCAGCTCCATACAGGGGGCTCGAAACACCATATATTTT
cdr3_aa: CASSSIQGARNTIYF

v_call: TRBV7-2
d_call: -
clone_size: once
j_call: TRBJ1-5
cdr3_nt: TGTGCCAGCAGCTTAGTGGTTAGCGGCAATCAGCCCCAGCATTTT
cdr3_aa: CASSLVVSGNQPQHF

v_call: TRBV6-6
d_call: TRBD1
clone_size: -
j_call: TRBJ2-2
cdr3_nt: TGTGCCAGCGGGGACTCGGACAGGGCGCTAGCCGGGGAGCTGTTTTTT
cdr3_aa: CASGDSDRALAGELFF

v_call: TRBV5-4
d_call: TRBD1
clone_size: -
j_call: TRBJ1-3
cdr3_nt: TGTGCCAGCAGCTCCCGACAACAGGGGGTCGCGGGAAACACCATATATTTT
cdr3_aa: CASSSRQQGVAGNTIYF

v_call: TRBV5-1
d_call: TRBD1
clone_size: -
j_call: TRBJ1-5
cdr3_nt: TGCGCCAGCAGCTTTTCCGGGACAGGCGATCAGCCCCAGCATTTT
cdr3_aa: CASSFSGTGDQPQHF

v_call: TRBV6-5
d_call: -
clone_size: -
j_call: TRBJ1-5
cdr3_nt: TGTGCCAGCAGGAGCCCCAATCAGCCCCAGCATTTT
cdr3_aa: CASRSPNQPQHF

v_call: TRBV7-2
d_call: -
clone_size: once
j_call: TRBJ2-5
cdr3_nt: TGTGCCAGCACGCCCGGGGTGGGGGAGACCCAGTACTTC
cdr3_aa: CASTPGVGETQYF

v_call: TRBV11-2
d_call: -
clone_size: -
j_call: TRBJ1-1
cdr3_nt: TGTGCCAGCAGCCTCCAGGGGAACACTGAAGCTTTCTTT
cdr3_aa: CASSLQGNTEAFF